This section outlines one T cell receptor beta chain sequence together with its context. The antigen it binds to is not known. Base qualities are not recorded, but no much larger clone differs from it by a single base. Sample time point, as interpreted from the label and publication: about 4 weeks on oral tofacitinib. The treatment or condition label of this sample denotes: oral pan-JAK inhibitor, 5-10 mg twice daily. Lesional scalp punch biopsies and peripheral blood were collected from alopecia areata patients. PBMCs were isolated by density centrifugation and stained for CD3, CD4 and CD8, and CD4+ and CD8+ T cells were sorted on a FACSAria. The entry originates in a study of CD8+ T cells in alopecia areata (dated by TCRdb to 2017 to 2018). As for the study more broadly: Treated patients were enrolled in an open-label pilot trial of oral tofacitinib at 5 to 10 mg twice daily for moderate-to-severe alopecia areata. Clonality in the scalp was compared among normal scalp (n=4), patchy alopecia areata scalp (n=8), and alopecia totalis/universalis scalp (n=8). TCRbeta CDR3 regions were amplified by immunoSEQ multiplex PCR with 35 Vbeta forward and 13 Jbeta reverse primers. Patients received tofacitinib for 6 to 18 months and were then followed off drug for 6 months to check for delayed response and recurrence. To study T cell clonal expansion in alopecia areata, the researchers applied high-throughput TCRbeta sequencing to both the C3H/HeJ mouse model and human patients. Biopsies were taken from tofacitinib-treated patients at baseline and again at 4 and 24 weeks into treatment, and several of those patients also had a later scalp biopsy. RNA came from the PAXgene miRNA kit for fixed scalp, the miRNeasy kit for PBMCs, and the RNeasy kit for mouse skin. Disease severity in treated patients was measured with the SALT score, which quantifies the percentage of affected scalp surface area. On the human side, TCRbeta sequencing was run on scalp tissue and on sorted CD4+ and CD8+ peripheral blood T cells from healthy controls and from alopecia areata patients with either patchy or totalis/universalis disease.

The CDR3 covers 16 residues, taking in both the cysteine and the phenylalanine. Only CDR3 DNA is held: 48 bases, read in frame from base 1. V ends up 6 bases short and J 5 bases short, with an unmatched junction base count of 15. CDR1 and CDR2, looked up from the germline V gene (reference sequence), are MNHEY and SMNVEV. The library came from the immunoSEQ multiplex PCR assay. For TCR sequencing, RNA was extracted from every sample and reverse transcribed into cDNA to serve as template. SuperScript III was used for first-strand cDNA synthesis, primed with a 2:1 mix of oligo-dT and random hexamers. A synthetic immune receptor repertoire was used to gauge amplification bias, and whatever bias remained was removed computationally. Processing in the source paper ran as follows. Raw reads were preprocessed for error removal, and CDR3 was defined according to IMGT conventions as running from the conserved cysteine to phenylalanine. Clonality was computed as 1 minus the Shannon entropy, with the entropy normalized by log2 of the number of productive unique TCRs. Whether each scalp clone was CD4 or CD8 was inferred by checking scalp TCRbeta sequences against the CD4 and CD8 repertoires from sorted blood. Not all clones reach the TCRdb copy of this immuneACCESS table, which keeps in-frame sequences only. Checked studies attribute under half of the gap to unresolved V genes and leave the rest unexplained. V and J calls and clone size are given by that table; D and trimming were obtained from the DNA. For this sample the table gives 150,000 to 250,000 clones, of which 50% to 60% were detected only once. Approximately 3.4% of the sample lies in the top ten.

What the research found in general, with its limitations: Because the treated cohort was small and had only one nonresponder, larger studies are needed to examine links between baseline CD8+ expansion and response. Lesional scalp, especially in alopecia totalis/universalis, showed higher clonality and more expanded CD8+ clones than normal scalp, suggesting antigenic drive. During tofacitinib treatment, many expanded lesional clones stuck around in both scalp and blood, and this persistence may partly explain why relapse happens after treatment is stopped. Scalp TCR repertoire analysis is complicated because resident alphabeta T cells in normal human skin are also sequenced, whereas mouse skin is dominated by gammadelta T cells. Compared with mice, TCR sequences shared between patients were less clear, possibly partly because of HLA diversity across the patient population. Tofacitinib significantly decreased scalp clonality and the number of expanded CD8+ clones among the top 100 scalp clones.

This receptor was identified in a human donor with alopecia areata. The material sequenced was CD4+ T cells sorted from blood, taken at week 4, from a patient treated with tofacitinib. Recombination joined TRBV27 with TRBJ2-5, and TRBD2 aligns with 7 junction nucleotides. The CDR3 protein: CASRPLGSGAGETQYF. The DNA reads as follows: TGTGCCAGCAGACCCCTCGGCAGCGGGGCGGGTGAGACCCAGTACTTC.